Below are 2 T cell receptor beta chains sequenced from a single sample in a study of CD8+CD57+ T cells in acquired aplastic anemia (dated by TCRdb to 2017 to 2018). Reads for this sample came from an Illumina HiSeq 2000. Genomic DNA served as template for TCR beta VDJ combination and CDR3 sequence profiling. TCRdb ran its own pipeline on the public reads, namely fastp trimming at Q25 and MiXCR clone calling, and kept in-frame beta chains. A single entry per CDR3 protein holds the most common genes and DNA from its merged rows. The table for this sample lists around 160,000 distinct CDR3 sequences; 47% of them were counted only once. The top ten constitute around 3% of the sample. Flow cytometry had shown CD8+CD57+ cell expansion in the patients selected for sequencing. Sequencing was performed on sorted CD4+, CD8+, or CD8+CD57+ T cells (not recorded which) from PBMCs. These receptors came from a human donor with aplastic anemia.

This chain joins TRBV5-1 and TRBJ2-3; TRBD1 matches 7 bases. The CDR3 extends over 14 amino acids. V was pared by 7 bases and J by 6 bases, with 11 bases of the junction left unmatched. Germline-derived CDR1 and CDR2 are SGHRS and YFSETQ. CDR3 sequence: CASGTGTVNDTQYF. As DNA, the CDR3 is TGCGCCAGCGGAACCGGGACAGTGAATGATACGCAGTATTTT.

In its sample, this clonotype was seen many times. The chain carries TRBV20-1 and TRBJ1-5; D is unclear. Germline-derived CDR1 and CDR2 are DFQATT and SNEGSKA (reference sequence). Trimming stripped 3 bases from V and 3 bases from J, with 12 bases between. This CDR3 is built from 14 residues. The CDR3 DNA reads as TGCAGTGCTAGTTCGAGCGATTTCAATCAGCCCCAGCATTTT. This sequence encodes CSASSSDFNQPQHF.